This T cell receptor beta chain was retrieved from a study of T cells in Graves' hyperthyroidism and ophthalmopathy. Overall study findings and caveats: Separating ophthalmopathy from stable hyperthyroidism was achieved by a 13 V-J model.

Disease duration was under 3 months in the ophthalmopathy patients, who also had a Clinical Activity Score of at least 3 and a NOSPECS grade of at least 4. Diagnoses were made from clinical symptoms, serum measures (thyroxine and TRAb), thyroid ultrasound and orbital computed tomography. Fresh peripheral blood, around 9.3 ml of it, supplied the PBMCs. Using RNA transcripts as the source, TCR beta CDR3 regions were amplified. Using the HTBI primer set, a first-round RT-PCR was run on the TCR CDR3. TCRdb reprocessed the multiplex PCR reads via MiXCR and lists one record per CDR3 protein. In the table there are 600,000 or so distinct CDR3 sequences, about 14% of which are singletons. With regard to this clonotype: The antigen is undetermined.

V was cut by 6 bases and J by 1 base, with 16 bases left in between. CDR3 length: 14 amino acids. The germline V gene has CDR1 DFQATT and CDR2 SNEGSKA (reference sequence). The sequence was collected from a woman between 50 and 59 years old with Graves' ophthalmopathy. The sample taken for sequencing was blood. The chain is built from TRBV20-1 and TRBJ2-7; tentatively, D is TRBD2 (5 bases). The CDR3 DNA follows: TGCAGTGCCCTCCCCCGGAGGTCTTCCTACGAGCAGTACTTC. This encodes CSALPRRSSYEQYF.